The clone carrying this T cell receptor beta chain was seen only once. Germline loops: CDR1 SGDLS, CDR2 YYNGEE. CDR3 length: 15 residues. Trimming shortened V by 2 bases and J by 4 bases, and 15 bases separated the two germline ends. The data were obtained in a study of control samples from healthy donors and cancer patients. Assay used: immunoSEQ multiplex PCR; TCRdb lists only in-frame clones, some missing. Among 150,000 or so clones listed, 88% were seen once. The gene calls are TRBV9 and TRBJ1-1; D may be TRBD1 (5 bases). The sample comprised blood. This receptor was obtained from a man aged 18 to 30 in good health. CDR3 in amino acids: CASSVETGEGTEAFF. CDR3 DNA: TGTGCCAGCAGCGTGGAAACGGGGGAAGGCACTGAAGCTTTCTTT. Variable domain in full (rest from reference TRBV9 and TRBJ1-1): DSGVTQTPKHLITATGQRVTLRCSPRSGDLSVYWYQQSLDQGLQFLIQYYNGEERAKGNILERFSAQQFPDLHSELNLSSLELGDSALYFCASSVETGEGTEAFFGQGTRLTVV.